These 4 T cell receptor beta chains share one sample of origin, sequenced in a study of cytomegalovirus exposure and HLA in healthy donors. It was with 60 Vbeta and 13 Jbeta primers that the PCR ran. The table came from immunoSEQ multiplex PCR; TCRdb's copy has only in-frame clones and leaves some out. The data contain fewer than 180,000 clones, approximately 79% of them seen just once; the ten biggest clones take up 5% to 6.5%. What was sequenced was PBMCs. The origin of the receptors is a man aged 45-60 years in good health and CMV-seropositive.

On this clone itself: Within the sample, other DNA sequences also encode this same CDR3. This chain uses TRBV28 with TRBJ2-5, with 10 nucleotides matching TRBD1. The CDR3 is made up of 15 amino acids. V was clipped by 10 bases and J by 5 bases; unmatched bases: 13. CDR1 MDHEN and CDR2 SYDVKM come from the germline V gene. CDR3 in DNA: TGTGCCACCTACCTAGGAGACAGGGGGCTCGAGACCCAGTACTTC. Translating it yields CATYLGDRGLETQYF.

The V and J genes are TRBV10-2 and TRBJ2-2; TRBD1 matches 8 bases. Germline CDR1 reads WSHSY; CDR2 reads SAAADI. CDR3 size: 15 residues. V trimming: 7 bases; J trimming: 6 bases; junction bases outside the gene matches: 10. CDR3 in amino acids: CASTRSAQGAGELFF. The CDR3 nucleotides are TGCGCCAGCACTAGGTCAGCACAGGGGGCCGGGGAGCTGTTTTTT.

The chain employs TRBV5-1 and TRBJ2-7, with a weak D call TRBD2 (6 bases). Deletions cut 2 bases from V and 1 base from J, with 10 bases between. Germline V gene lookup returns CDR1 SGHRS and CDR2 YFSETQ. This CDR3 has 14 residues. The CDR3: CASSLSGDSYEQYF. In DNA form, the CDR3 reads TGCGCCAGCAGCTTATCGGGGGATTCCTACGAGCAGTACTTC.

CDR3 in DNA: TGTGCCAGCAGGAAGGGGGGGGCAGGAGGAACAGATACGCAGTATTTT. Amino acid sequence: CASRKGGAGGTDTQYF. The chain employs TRBV28 and TRBJ2-3; D is perhaps TRBD2 (7 bases). The CDR3 extends over 16 amino acids. V lost 6 bases and J lost 3, with 19 bases in between. Per the germline V gene, CDR1 is MDHEN and CDR2 is SYDVKM.